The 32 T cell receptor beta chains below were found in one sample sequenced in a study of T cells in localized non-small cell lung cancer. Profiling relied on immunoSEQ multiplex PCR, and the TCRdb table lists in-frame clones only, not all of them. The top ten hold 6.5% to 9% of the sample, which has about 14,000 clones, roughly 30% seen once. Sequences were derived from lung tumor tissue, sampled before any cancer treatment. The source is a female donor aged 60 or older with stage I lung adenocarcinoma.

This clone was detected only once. The CDR3 coding sequence is TGTGCCAGTAGTATAGCGGGGGCGCCAGGAAACACCATATATTTT. Translation gives CASSIAGAPGNTIYF. The chain is built from TRBV19 and TRBJ1-3, with a weak D call TRBD1 (6 bases). Germline V gene lookup returns CDR1 LNHDA and CDR2 SQIVND (reference sequence). The CDR3 runs 15 residues. Trimming shortened V by 1 base and J by 4 bases, and 11 bases separated the two germline ends.

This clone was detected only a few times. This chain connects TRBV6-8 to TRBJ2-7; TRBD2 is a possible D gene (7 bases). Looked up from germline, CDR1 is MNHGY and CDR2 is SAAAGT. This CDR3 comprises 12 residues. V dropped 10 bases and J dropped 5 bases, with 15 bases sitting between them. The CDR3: CATRGGGDEQYF. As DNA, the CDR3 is TGTGCCACCAGAGGAGGGGGGGACGAGCAGTACTTC.

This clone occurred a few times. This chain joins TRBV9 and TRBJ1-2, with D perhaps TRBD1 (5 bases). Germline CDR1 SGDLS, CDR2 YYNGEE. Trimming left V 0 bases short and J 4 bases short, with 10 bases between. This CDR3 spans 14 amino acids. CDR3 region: CASSVASGGYGYTF. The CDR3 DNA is TGTGCCAGCAGCGTAGCTTCGGGGGGCTATGGCTACACCTTC.

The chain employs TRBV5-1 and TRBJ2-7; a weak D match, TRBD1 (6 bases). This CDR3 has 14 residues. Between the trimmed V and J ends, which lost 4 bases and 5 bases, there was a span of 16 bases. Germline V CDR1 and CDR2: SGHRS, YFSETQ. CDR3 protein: CASSLWTVMDEQYF. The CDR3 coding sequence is TGCGCCAGCAGCCTGTGGACAGTCATGGACGAGCAGTACTTC.

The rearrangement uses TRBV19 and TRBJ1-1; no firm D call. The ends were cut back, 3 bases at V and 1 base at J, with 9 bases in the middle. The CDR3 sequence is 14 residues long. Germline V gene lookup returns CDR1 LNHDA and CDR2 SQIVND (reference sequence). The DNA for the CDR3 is TGTGCCAGTAGTATCACCTACGGGAACACTGAAGCTTTCTTT. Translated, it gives CASSITYGNTEAFF.

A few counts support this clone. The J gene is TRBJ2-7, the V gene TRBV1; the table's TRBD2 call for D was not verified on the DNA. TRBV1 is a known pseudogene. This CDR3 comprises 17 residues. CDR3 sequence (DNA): TGCGCCAGCAGCCAAGGGACTAGCGGGAGTGAAGTATACGAGCAGTACTTC. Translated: CASSQGTSGSEVYEQYF.

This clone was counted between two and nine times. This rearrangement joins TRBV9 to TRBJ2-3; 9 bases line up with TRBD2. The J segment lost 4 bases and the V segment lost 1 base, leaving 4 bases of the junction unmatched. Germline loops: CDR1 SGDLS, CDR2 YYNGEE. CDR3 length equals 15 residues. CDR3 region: CASSVQAGGADTQYF. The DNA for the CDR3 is TGTGCCAGCAGCGTACAAGCGGGAGGAGCAGATACGCAGTATTTT.

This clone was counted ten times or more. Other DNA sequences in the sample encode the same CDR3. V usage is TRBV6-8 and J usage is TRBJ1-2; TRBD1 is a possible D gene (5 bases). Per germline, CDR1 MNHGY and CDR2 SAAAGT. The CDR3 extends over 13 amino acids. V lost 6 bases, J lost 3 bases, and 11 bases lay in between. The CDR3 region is CASSPQGDYGYTF. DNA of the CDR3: TGTGCCAGCAGCCCCCAGGGCGACTATGGCTACACCTTC.

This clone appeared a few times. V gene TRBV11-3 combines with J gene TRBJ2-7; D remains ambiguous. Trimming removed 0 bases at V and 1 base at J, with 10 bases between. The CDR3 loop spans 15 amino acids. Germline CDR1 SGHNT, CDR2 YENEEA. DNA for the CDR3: TGTGCCAGCAGCTTAGAAGGGTTGGTTTCCTACGAGCAGTACTTC. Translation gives CASSLEGLVSYEQYF.

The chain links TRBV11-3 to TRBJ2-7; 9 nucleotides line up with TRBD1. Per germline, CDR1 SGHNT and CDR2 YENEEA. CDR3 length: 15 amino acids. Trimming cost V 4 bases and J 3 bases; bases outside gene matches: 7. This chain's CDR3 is CASSSPGTGLYEQYF. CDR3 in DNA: TGTGCCAGCAGCTCCCCCGGGACAGGGCTCTACGAGCAGTACTTC. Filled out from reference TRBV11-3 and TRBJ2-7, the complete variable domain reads EAGVVQSPRYKIIEKKQPVAFWCNPISGHNTLYWYLQNLGQGPELLIRYENEEAVDDSQLPKDRFSAERLKGVDSTLKIQPAELGDSAVYLCASSSPGTGLYEQYFGPGTRLTVT.

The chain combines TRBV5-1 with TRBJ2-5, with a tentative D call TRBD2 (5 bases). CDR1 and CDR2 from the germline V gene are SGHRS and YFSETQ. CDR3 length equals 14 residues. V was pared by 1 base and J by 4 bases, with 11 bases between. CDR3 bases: TGCGCCAGCAGCTTGACTAGAATCGGAGAGACCCAGTACTTC. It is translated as CASSLTRIGETQYF.

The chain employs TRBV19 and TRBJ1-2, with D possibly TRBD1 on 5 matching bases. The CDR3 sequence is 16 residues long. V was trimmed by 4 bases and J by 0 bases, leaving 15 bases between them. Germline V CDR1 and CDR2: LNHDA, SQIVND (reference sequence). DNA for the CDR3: TGTGCCAGTAGTACCCCCTTGGGGCTAGCTAACTATGGCTACACCTTC. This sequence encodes CASSTPLGLANYGYTF.

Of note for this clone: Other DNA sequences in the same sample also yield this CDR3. DNA of the CDR3: TGTGCCAGCAGCTCGGTACCATCTAACTATGGCTACACCTTC. Its protein is CASSSVPSNYGYTF. The chain employs TRBV11-3 and TRBJ1-2; D remains unclear. The CDR3 covers 14 residues. Looked up from germline, CDR1 is SGHNT and CDR2 is YENEEA. The ends were cut back, 4 bases at V and 0 bases at J, with 9 bases in the middle.

The CDR3 coding sequence is TGTGCCACCAGCAGAGAAATGACAGGGTTAGGCGGCTACACCTTC. Encoded protein: CATSREMTGLGGYTF. The chain couples TRBV15 to TRBJ1-2; 7 bases are a match to TRBD1. This CDR3 contains 15 residues. Per germline, CDR1 LNHNV and CDR2 YYDKDF (reference sequence). V lost 0 bases, J lost 8 bases, and 9 bases stayed unmatched.

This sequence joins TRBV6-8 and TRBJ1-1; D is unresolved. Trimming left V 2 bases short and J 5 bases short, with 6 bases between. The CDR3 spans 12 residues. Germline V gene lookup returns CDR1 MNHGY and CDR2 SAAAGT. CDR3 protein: CASSYPRTEAFF. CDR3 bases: TGTGCCAGCAGTTACCCGAGAACTGAAGCTTTCTTT.

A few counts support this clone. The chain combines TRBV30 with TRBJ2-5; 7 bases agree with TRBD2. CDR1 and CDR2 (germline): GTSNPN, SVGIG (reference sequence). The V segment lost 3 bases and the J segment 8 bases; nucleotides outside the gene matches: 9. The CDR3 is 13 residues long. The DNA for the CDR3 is TGTGCCTGGAGGCGGGGGACCACCGGCACCCAGTACTTC. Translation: CAWRRGTTGTQYF.

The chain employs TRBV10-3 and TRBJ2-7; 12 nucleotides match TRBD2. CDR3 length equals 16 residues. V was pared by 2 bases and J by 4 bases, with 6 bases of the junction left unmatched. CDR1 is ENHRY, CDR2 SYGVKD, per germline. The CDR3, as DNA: TGTGCCATCAGTGAGATGAGACTAGCGGGAGTGTACGAGCAGTACTTC. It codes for CAISEMRLAGVYEQYF.

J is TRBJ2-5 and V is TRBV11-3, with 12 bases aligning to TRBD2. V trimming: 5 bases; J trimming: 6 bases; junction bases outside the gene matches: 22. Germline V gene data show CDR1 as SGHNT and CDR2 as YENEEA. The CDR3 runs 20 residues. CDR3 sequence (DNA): TGTGCCAGCAGCAACCACCAAGAAGGACTAGCGGGACTACGAGGGAAGACCCAGTACTTC. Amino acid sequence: CASSNHQEGLAGLRGKTQYF.

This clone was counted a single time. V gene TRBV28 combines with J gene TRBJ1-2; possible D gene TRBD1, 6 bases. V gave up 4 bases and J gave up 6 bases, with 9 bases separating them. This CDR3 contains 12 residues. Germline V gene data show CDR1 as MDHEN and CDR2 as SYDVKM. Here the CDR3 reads CASSYRVNGYTF. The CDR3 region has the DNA TGTGCCAGCAGTTACAGGGTGAATGGCTACACCTTC.

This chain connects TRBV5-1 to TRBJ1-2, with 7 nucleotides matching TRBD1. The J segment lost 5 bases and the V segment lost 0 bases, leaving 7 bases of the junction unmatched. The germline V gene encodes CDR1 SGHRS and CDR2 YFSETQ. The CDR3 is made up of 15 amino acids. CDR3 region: CASSLDPGTAYGYTF. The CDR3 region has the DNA TGCGCCAGCAGCTTGGATCCCGGGACAGCATATGGCTACACCTTC.

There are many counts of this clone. The chain's CDR3 is CASRIGTGDQPQHF. In DNA, the CDR3 is TGTGCCAGCAGGATCGGGACAGGGGATCAGCCCCAGCATTTT. J is TRBJ1-5 and V is TRBV6-8, with 10 bases aligning to TRBD1. V gave up 6 bases and J gave up 5 bases; unmatched junction bases: 4. Looked up from germline, CDR1 is MNHGY and CDR2 is SAAAGT. The CDR3 length is 14 residues.

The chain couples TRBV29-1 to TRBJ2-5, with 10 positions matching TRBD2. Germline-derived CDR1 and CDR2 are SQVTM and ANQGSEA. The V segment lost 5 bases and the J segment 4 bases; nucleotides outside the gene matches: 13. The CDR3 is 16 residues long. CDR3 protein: CSVQGTAGTSVETQYF. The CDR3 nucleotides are TGCAGCGTTCAAGGGACCGCCGGGACTAGCGTAGAGACCCAGTACTTC.

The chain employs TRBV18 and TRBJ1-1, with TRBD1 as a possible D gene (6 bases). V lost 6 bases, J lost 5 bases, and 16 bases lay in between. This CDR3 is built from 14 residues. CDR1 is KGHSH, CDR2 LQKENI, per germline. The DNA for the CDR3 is TGTGCCAGCTCCGAGAAGGGAGGGGGAACTGAAGCTTTCTTT. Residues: CASSEKGGGTEAFF.

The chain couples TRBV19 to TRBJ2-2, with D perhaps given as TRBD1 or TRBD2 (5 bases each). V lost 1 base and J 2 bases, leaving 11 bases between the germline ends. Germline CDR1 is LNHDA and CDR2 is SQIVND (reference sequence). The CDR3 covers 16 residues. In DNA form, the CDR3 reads TGTGCCAGTAGTATAGTCTGGGACGTAAACACCGGGGAGCTGTTTTTT. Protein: CASSIVWDVNTGELFF.

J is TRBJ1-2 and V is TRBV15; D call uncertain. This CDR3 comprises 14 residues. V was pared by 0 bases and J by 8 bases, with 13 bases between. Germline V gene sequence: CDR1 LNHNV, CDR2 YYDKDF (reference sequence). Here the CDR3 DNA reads TGTGCCACCAGCAGAGAACGGACGCGTAGCGGCTACACCTTC. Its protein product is CATSRERTRSGYTF.

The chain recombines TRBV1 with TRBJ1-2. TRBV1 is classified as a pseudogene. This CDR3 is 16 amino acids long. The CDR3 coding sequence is TGCGCCAGCAGCCAAGGGTTTGGTCAGGACAACTATGGCTACACCTTC. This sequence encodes CASSQGFGQDNYGYTF.

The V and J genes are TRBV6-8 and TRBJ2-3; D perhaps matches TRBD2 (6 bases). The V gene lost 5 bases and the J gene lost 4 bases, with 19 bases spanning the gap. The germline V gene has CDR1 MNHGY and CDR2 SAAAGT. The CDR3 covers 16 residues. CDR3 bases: TGTGCCAGCAGTATTGTTGCGGGACCCTCACCAGATACGCAGTATTTT. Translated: CASSIVAGPSPDTQYF.

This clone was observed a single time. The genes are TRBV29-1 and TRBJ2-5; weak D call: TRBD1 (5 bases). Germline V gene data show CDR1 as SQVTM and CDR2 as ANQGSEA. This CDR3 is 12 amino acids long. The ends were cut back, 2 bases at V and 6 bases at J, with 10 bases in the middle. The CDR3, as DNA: TGCAGCGTTGAACCAGGGCCGAAGACCCAGTACTTC. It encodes CSVEPGPKTQYF.

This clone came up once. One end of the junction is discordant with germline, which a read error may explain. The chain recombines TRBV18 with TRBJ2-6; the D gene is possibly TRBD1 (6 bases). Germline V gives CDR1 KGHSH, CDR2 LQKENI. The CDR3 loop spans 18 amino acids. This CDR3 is CASSSPGQGTSGANVLTF. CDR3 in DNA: TGTGCCAGCTCATCACCGGGACAAGGAACCTCTGGGGCCAACGTCCTGACTTTC.

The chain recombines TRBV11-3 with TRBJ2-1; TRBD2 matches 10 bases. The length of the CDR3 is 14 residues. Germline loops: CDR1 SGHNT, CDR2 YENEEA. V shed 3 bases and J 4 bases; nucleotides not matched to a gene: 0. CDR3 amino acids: CASSLTSGYNEQFF. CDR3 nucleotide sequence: TGTGCCAGCAGCTTGACTAGCGGGTACAATGAGCAGTTCTTC.

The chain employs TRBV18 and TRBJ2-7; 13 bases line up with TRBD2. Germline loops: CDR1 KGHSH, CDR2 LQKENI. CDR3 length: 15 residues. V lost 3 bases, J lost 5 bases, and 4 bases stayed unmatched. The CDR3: CASSPLLAGGHEQYF. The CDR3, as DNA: TGTGCCAGCTCACCCCTACTAGCGGGAGGGCACGAGCAGTACTTC.

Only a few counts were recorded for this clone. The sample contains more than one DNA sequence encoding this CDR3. DNA of the CDR3: TGTGCCAGCAGTCCTGGGACGAACACTGAAGCTTTCTTT. It specifies CASSPGTNTEAFF. The genes are TRBV25-1 and TRBJ1-1; tentative D call: TRBD1 (5 bases). V was shortened by 5 bases and J by 1 base, with 8 bases between the two germline ends. CDR1 and CDR2 (germline): MGHDK, SYGVNS. The CDR3 has 13 amino acids. Filled out from reference TRBV25-1 and TRBJ1-1, the complete variable domain reads EADIYQTPRYLVIGTGKKITLECSQTMGHDKMYWYQQDPGMELHLIHYSYGVNSTEKGDLSSESTVSRIRTEHFPLTLESARPSHTSQYLCASSPGTNTEAFFGQGTRLTVV.